The source of this T cell receptor (beta chain) is a study of monozygotic twins with inflammatory bowel disease. Both TCRalpha and TCRbeta cDNA were subjected to two nested PCRs lasting around 15 and 9 cycles. TCRdb re-called the 5' RACE reads and gives one entry per CDR3 protein, without DNA. The listing records 110,000 or so distinct CDR3 sequences. This CDR3 is built from 16 residues. In germline, CDR1 is SEHNR, CDR2 FQNEAQ (reference sequence). The draw for each donor consisted of a single 2.5 ml blood sample. Input material: blood. The clonotype was recovered from a human donor with ulcerative colitis or Crohn's disease, or a healthy co-twin of an affected twin (not recorded which). The chain recombines TRBV7-9 with TRBJ1-6. The CDR3 here is CASSQADLVYNSPLHF.